The T cell receptor beta chain described here comes from a study of blood T cell repertoires in COVID-19. The overall study: Samples taken during acute and convalescent COVID-19 were collected in the United States, Italy and Spain. T cells, B-cell-depleted T cells, or PBMCs provided the cDNA or gDNA that served as material.

Original data processing: Reference gene primers were amplified, and this amplification served to estimate nucleated cell counts. Profiling relied on immunoSEQ multiplex PCR, and the TCRdb table lists in-frame clones only, not all of them. Clone size and the V and J calls come from that table; the DNA yielded D and trimming. The table includes fewer than 120,000 clones, more than 65% detected once. This CDR3 spans 14 amino acids. CDR1 is LNHDA and CDR2 is SQIVND in the germline V gene (reference sequence). V was trimmed by 7 bases and J by 6 bases, leaving 17 bases between them. The V gene is TRBV19, the J gene TRBJ2-3, with D hard to call. This receptor was obtained from a woman of 80 years or more with acute or convalescent COVID-19. The sample comprised peripheral blood. CDR3 bases: TGTGCCAGTAAGCCCCGCTCGGGTCTTGATACGCAGTATTTT. Protein sequence: CASKPRSGLDTQYF.